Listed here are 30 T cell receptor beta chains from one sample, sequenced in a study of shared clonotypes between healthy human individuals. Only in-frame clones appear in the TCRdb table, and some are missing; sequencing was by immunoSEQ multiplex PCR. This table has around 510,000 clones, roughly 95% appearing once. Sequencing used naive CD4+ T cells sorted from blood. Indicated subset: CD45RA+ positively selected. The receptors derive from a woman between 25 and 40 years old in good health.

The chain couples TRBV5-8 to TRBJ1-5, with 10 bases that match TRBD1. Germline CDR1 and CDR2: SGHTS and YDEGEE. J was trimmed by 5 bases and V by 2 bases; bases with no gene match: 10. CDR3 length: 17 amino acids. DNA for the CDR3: TGTGCCAGCAGCTTAAATTTCGGGACAGGGGCTGATCAGCCCCAGCATTTT. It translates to CASSLNFGTGADQPQHF.

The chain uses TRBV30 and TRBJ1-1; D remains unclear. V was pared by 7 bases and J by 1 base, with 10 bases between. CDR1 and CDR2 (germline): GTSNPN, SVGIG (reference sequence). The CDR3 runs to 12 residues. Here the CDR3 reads CASSHWNTEAFF. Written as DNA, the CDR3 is TGTGCCTCCTCCCATTGGAACACTGAAGCTTTCTTT.

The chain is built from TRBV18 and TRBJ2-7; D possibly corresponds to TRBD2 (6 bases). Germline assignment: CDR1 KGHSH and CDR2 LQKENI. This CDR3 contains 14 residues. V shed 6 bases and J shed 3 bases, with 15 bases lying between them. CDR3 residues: CASSPYGSDYEQYF. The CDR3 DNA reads TGTGCCAGCTCGCCCTACGGGAGTGACTACGAGCAGTACTTC.

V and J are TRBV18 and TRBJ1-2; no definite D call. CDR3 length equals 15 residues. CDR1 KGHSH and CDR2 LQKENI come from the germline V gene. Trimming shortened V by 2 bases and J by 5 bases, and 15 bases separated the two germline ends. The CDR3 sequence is CASSPSTGLEYGYTF. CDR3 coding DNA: TGTGCCAGCTCACCAAGTACGGGGTTGGAATATGGCTACACCTTC.

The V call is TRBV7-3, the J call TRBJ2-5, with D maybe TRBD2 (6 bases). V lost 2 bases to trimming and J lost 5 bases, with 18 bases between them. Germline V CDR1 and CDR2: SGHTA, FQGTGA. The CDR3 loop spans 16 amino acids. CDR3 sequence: CASSLAGLLGWETQYF. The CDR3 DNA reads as TGTGCCAGCAGCTTAGCGGGACTCCTTGGGTGGGAGACCCAGTACTTC.

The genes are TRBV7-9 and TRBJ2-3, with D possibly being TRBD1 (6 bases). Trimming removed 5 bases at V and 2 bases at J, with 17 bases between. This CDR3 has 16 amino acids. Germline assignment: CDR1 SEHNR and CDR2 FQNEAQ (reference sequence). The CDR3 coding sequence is TGTGCCAGCAGCCCCGTAAGGGACACCCCCACAGATACGCAGTATTTT. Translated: CASSPVRDTPTDTQYF.

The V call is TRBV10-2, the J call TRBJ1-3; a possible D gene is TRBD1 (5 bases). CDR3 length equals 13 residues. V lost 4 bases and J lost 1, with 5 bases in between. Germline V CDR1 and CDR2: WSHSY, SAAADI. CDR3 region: CASSGQSGNTIYF. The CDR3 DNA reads TGCGCCAGCAGTGGACAGTCTGGAAACACCATATATTTT.

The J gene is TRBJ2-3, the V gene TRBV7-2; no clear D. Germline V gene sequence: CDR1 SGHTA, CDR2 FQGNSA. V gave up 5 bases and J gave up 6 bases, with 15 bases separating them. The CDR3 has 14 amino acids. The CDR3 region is CASSIGPFPDTQYF. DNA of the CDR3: TGTGCCAGCAGCATAGGGCCTTTCCCCGATACGCAGTATTTT. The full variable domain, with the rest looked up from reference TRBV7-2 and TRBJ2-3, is GAGVSQSPSNKVTEKGKDVELRCDPISGHTALYWYRQSLGQGLEFLIYFQGNSAPDKSGLPSDRFSAERTGGSVSTLTIQRTQQEDSAVYLCASSIGPFPDTQYFGPGTRLTVL.

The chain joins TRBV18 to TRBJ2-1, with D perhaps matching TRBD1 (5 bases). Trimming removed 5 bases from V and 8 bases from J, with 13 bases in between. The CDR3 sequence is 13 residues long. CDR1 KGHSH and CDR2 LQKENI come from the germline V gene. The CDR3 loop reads CASSTQVRDEQFF. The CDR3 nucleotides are TGTGCCAGCTCAACACAGGTCAGGGATGAGCAGTTCTTC.

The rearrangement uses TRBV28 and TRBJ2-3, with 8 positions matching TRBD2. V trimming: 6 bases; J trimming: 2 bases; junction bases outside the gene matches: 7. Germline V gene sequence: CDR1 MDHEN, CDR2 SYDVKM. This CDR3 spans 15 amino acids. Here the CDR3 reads CASRPGGGITDTQYF. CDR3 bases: TGTGCCAGCAGACCAGGCGGGGGGATCACAGATACGCAGTATTTT.

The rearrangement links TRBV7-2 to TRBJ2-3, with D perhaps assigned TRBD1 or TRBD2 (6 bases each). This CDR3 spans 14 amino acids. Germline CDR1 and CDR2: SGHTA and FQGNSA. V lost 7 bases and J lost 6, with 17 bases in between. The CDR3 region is CASNSGGGMDTQYF. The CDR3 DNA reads TGTGCCAGCAACTCCGGGGGCGGGATGGATACGCAGTATTTT.

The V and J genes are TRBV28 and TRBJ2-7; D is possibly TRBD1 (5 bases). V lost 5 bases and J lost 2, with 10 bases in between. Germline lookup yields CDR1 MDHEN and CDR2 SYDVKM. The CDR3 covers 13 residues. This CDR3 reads CASSTTGTYEQYF. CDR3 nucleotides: TGTGCCAGCAGTACCACAGGTACCTACGAGCAGTACTTC. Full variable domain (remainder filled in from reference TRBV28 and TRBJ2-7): DVKVTQSSRYLVKRTGEKVFLECVQDMDHENMFWYRQDPGLGLRLIYFSYDVKMKEKGDIPEGYSVSREKKERFSLILESASTNQTSMYLCASSTTGTYEQYFGPGTRLTVT.

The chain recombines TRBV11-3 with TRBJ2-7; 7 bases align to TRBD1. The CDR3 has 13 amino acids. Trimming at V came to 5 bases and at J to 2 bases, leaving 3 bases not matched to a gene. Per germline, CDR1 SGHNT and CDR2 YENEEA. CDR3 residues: CASSMGQPYEQYF. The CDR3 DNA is TGTGCCAGCAGCATGGGACAGCCCTACGAGCAGTACTTC.

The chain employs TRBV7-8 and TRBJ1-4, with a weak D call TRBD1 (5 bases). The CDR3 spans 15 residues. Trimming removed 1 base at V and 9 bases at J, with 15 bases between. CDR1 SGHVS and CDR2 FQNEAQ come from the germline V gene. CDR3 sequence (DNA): TGTGCCAGCAGCTTAGGAGGCGGGACGGCGAAAAAACTGTTTTTT. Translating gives CASSLGGGTAKKLFF.

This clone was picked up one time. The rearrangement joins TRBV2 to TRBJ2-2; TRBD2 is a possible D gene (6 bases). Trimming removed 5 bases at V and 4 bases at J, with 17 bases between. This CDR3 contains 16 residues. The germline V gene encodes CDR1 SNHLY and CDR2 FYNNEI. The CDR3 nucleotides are TGTGCCAGCAGTCTGGAGGCGGGGATTGTCACCGGGGAGCTGTTTTTT. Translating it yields CASSLEAGIVTGELFF.

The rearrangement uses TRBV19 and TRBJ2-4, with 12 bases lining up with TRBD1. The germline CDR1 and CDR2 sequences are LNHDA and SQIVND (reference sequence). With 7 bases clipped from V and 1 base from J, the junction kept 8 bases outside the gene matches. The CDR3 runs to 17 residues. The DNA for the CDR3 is TGTGCCAGTAACCCGGGACAGGGGGCGCGGGCCAAAAACATTCAGTACTTC. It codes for CASNPGQGARAKNIQYF.

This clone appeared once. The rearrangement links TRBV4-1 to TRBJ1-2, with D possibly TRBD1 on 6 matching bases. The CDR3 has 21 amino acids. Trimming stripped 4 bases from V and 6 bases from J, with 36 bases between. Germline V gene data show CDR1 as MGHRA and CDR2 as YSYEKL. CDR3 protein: CASSRGPSIRGISGKEDGYTF. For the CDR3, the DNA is TGCGCCAGCAGCCGAGGCCCCTCAATCAGGGGAATAAGTGGGAAGGAGGATGGCTACACCTTC.

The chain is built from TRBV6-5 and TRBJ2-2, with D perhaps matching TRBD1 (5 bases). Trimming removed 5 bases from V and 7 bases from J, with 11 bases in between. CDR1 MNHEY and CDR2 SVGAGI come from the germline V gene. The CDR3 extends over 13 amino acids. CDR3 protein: CASSHRQRGELFF. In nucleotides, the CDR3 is TGTGCCAGCAGTCATCGACAGCGCGGGGAGCTGTTTTTT.

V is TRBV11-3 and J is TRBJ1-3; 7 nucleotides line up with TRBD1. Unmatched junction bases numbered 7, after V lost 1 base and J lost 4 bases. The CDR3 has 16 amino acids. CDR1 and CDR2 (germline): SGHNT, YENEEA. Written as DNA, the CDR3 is TGTGCCAGCAGCTTAGTCCACAGGGGTCCAGGAAACACCATATATTTT. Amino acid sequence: CASSLVHRGPGNTIYF.

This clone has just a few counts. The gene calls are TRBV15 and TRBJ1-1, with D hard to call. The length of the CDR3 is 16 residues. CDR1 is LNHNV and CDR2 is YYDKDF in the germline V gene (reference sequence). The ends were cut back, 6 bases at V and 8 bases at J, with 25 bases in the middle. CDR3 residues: CATSGAGWQVGLEAFF. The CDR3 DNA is TGTGCCACCAGTGGTGCGGGGTGGCAGGTGGGGTTGGAAGCTTTCTTT.

CDR3 residues: CASSVQGEIGNTIYF. CDR3 nucleotide sequence: TGTGCCAGCAGTGTCCAGGGCGAGATCGGAAACACCATATATTTT. The V call is TRBV6-1, the J call TRBJ1-3, with D possibly TRBD1 on 5 matching bases. Trimming removed 4 bases from V and 4 bases from J, with 14 bases in between. CDR3 size: 15 residues. Germline loops: CDR1 MNHNS, CDR2 SASEGT.

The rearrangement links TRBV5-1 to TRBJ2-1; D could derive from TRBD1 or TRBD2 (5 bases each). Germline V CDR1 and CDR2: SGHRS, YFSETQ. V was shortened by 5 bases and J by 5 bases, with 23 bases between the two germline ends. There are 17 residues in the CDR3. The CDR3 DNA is TGCGCCAGCAGAGTCCGGAAGGCCGGGACCAACAACAATGAGCAGTTCTTC. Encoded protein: CASRVRKAGTNNNEQFF.

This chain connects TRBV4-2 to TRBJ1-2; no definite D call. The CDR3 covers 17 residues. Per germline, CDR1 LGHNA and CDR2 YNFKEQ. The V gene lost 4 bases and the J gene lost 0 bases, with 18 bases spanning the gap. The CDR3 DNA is TGTGCCAGCAGCCCCGACCTAGGGCGAGAAACTAACTATGGCTACACCTTC. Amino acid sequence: CASSPDLGRETNYGYTF.

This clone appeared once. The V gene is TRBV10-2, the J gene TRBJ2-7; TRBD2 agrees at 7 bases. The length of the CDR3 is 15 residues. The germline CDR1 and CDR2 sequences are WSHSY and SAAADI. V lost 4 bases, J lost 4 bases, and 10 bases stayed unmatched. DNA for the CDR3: TGCGCCAGCAGTGTCCCGCTAGCGGAGGGATACGAGCAGTACTTC. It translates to CASSVPLAEGYEQYF.

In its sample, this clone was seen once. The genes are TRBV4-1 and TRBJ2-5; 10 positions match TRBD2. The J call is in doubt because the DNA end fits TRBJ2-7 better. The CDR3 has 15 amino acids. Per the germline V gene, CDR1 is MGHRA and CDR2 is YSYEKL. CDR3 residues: CASSQELAGAYEQYF. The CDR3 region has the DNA TGCGCCAGCAGCCAAGAGCTAGCGGGAGCCTACGAGCAGTACTTC.

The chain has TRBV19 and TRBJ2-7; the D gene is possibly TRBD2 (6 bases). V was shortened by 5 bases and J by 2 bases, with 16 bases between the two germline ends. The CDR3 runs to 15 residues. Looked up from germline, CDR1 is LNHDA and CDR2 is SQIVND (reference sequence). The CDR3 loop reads CASSLDATGAYEQYF. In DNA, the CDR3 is TGTGCCAGTAGTCTTGACGCCACGGGGGCCTACGAGCAGTACTTC.

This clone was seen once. As DNA, the CDR3 is TGTGCCATCAGTGGAGGGACAGTTAATGAAAAACTGTTTTTT. Residues: CAISGGTVNEKLFF. The J gene is TRBJ1-4, the V gene TRBV10-3; TRBD1 agrees at 7 bases. Trimming removed 4 bases from V and 4 bases from J; junction bases left unmatched: 3. The CDR3 contains 14 residues. Per the germline V gene, CDR1 is ENHRY and CDR2 is SYGVKD.

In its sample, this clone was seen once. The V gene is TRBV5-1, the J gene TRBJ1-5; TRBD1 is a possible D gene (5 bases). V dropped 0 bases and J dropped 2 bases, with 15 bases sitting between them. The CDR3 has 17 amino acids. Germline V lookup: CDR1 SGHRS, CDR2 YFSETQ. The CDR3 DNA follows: TGCGCCAGCAGCTTGGGAGGCCAGGGCAGTCGCAATCAGCCCCAGCATTTT. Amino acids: CASSLGGQGSRNQPQHF.

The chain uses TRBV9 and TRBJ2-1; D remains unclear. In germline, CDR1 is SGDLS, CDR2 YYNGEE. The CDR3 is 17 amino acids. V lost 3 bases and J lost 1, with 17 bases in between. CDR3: CASSASLRLSSYNEQFF. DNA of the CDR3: TGTGCCAGCAGCGCTTCCTTGAGACTGAGTTCCTACAATGAGCAGTTCTTC.

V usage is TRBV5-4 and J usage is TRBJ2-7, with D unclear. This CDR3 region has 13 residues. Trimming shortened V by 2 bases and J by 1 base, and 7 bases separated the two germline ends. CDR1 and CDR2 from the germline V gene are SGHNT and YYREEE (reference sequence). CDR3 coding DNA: TGTGCCAGCAGCTTCTTAGAATCCTACGAGCAGTACTTC. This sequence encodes CASSFLESYEQYF.